The sequence of this T cell receptor beta chain was determined in a study of regulatory T cells in long-lasting Graves disease. CDR3 size: 16 residues. Germline V gene lookup returns CDR1 LNHDA and CDR2 SQIVND (reference sequence). V lost 5 bases and J lost 2; bases outside the gene matches: 9. This clonotype was seen at least ten times. As yet, its antigen is unknown. Regarding time point: newly diagnosed GD, antithyroid drugs for less than 3 months. From RNA extracted from PBMCs, the TCR library was made. Study-level results: Favored usage of TRBV28, TRBJ1-2 and TRBJ2-5 was recorded in persistent disease.

According to the study, TCR beta libraries were built with iRepertoire HTBI primers and CDR3-region Arm-PCR. TCRdb itself ran the multiplex PCR reads through MiXCR, one entry per CDR3 protein. The sample includes around 470,000 distinct CDR3 sequences, around 15% of them seen just once. The data were also submitted as part of a second study, on T cells in Graves' hyperthyroidism and ophthalmopathy. That work adds: Among the patients, aged 18 to 65, hyperthyroidism was newly diagnosed and had lasted under 2 months.

The V gene is TRBV19, the J gene TRBJ2-3, with 8 bases that match TRBD2. The material sequenced was peripheral blood mononuclear cells (PBMCs), taken at new diagnosis, from a patient treated with antithyroid drugs. The source of this sequence is a woman in her forties or fifties with Graves disease. CDR3: CASSFAAGVITDTQYF. The CDR3 coding sequence is TGTGCCAGTAGTTTCGCAGCGGGAGTGATCACAGATACGCAGTATTTT.